This TCR beta chain was recorded in a study of post-analysis software for immune sequencing data. Study-wide context: In terms of disease course, relapsing-remitting, secondary progressive and progressive-relapsing multiple sclerosis were included.

Regarding this clonotype: Its specificity is not known.

The CDR3 is 17 residues long. V gave up 1 base and J gave up 1 base, with 14 bases separating them. Germline values: CDR1 SEHNR, CDR2 FQNEAQ (reference sequence). Tagging with unique molecular identifiers was a feature of the TCR beta cDNA libraries. Input populations of about 1 to 11 million T cells gave rise to about 480,000 cDNA molecules. TCRdb fed the PCR reads into MiXCR, producing one record per CDR3 protein. The sample lists almost 700,000 distinct CDR3 sequences, around 64% occurring once. Study-level findings and limits: Normalized Chao1 diversity was significantly lower in multiple sclerosis patients than in controls. Same-batch samples co-clustered strongly by F measure. Higher frequency in patients than in controls was seen for roughly five TRBV segments, with TRBV5-6, TRBV5-1 and TRBV20-1 among them.

The sequence was collected from a girl aged 2 to 10 with multiple sclerosis. The specimen sequenced was blood. The V call is TRBV7-9, the J call TRBJ2-1; no reliable D call. CDR3 sequence reads: CASSLEWQESSYNEQFF. DNA of the CDR3: TGTGCCAGCAGCTTAGAATGGCAGGAGTCGTCCTACAATGAGCAGTTCTTC. The full variable domain, completed using reference TRBV7-9 and TRBJ2-1, is DTGVSQNPRHKITKRGQNVTFRCDPISEHNRLYWYRQTLGQGPEFLTYFQNEAQLEKSRLLSDRFSAERPKGSFSTLEIQRTEQGDSAMYLCASSLEWQESSYNEQFFGPGTRLTVL.